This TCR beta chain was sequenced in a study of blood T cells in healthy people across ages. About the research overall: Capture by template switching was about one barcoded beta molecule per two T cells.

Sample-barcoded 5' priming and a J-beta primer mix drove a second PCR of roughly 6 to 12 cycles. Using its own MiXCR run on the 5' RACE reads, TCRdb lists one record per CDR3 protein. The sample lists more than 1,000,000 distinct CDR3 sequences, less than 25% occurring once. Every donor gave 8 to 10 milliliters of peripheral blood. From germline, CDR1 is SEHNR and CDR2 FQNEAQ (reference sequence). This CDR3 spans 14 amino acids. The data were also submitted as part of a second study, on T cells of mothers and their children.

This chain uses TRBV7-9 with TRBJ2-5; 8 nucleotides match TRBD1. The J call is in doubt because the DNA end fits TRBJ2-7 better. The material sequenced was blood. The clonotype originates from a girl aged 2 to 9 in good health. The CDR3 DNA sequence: TGTGCCAGCAGCAGAGGACAGGGAGGTGGCGAGCAGTACTTC. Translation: CASSRGQGGGEQYF.